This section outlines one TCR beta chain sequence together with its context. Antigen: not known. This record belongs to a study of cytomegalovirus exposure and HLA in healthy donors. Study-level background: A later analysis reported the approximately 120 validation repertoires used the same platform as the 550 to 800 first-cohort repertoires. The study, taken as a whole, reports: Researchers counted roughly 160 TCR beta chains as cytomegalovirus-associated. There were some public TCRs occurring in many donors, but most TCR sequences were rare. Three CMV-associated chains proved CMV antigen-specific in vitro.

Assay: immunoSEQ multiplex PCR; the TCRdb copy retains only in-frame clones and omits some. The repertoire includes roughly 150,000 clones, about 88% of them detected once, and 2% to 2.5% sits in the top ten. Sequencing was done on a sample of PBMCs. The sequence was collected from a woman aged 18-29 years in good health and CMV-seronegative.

Here the CDR3 reads CAISESGRGSYEQYF. Written as DNA, the CDR3 is TGTGCCATCAGTGAGTCGGGTAGGGGCTCCTACGAGCAGTACTTC. The V gene is TRBV10-3, the J gene TRBJ2-7, with D possibly being TRBD1 (5 bases). The V gene lost 0 bases and the J gene lost 0 bases, with 9 bases spanning the gap. Germline values: CDR1 ENHRY, CDR2 SYGVKD. This CDR3 spans 15 amino acids.